The sequence of this T cell receptor (beta chain) was determined in a study of CD8+CD57+ T cells in acquired aplastic anemia. Background on the study: The DNA of sorted CD4+ and CD8+ cells averaged roughly 3.2 ug. Healthy donors had, on average, roughly 9.8 million reads for their CD4+ cells.

Study-wide findings and caveats: The number of CD8+ CDR3 sequences shared by patients and controls was about 30. Significance was not reached for CD8+ Simpson's diversity between patients and controls.

As to this clonotype: Its antigen remains unidentified.

Template material for TCR beta VDJ and CDR3 profiling consisted of genomic DNA. TCRdb used MiXCR to reprocess the reads, holding one entry per CDR3 protein. The sample includes around 200,000 distinct CDR3 sequences, less than 70% of them seen just once. Germline CDR1 and CDR2: SGHTA and FQGTGA. The junction had 6 bases not matched to a gene; V was cut back by 6 bases and J by 1 base. The length of the CDR3 is 16 residues. The chain employs TRBV7-3 and TRBJ2-2; the match to TRBD1 covers 9 bases. Material: sorted CD4+, CD8+, or CD8+CD57+ T cells (not recorded which) from PBMCs. This clonotype originated in a human donor in good health, serving as a control. The CDR3 region has the DNA TGTGCCAGCAGTATGCCGGACAGGGGGAACACCGGGGAGCTGTTTTTT. Its protein is CASSMPDRGNTGELFF. Variable domain in full (rest from reference TRBV7-3 and TRBJ2-2): GAGVSQTPSNKVTEKGKYVELRCDPISGHTALYWYRQSLGQGPEFLIYFQGTGAADDSGLPNDRFFAVRPEGSVSTLKIQRTERGDSAVYLCASSMPDRGNTGELFFGEGSRLTVL.